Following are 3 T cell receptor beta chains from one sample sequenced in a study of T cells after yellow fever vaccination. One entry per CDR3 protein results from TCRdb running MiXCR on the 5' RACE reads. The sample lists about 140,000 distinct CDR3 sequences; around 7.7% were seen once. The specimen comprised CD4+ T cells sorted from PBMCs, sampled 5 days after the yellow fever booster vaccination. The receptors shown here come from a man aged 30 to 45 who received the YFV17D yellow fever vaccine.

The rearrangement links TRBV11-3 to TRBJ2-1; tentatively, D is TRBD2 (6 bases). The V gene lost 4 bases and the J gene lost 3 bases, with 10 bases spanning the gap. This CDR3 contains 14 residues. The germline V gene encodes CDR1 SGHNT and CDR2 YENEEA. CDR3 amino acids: CASSSTGLYNEQFF. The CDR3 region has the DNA TGTGCCAGCAGCTCCACGGGACTCTACAATGAGCAGTTCTTC.

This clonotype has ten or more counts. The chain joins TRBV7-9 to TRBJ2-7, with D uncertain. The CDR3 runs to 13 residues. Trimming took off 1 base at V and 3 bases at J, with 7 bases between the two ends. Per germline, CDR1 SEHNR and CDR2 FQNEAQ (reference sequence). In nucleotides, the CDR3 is TGTGCCAGCAGCTTAGGTCTACTCTACGAGCAGTACTTC. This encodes CASSLGLLYEQYF.

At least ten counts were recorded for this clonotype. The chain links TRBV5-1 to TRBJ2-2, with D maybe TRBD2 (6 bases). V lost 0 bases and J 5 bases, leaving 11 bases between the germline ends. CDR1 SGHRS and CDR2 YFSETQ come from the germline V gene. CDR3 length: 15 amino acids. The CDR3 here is CASSLAGDRTGELFF. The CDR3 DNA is TGCGCCAGCAGCTTGGCGGGAGATCGAACCGGGGAGCTGTTTTTT.